The clone carrying this T cell receptor (beta chain) was recorded many times. The repertoire was sequenced with immunoSEQ multiplex PCR; TCRdb's copy has only in-frame clones and lacks some. This table has fewer than 4,500 clones, 15% to 20% appearing once. The CDR3 consists of 18 residues. Germline V gene data show CDR1 as SGDLS and CDR2 as YYNGEE. With 7 bases clipped from V and 10 bases from J, the junction kept 23 bases outside the gene matches. These data belong to a study of sequential checkpoint blockade in melanoma. Turning to the study itself: Each arm's sequence ended with maintenance nivolumab. About 88 pretreatment tumor DNA samples were TCRβ immunosequenced. After nivolumab or ipilimumab alone, over 20 patients had week-13 rebiopsies.

The treatment is: randomized to nivolumab then ipilimumab (arm A) or the reverse (arm B). None of the patients previously received DNA-damaging chemotherapy. The source of this sequence is a human donor with melanoma. This chain uses TRBV9 with TRBJ1-6; 7 nucleotides match TRBD1. Specimen: tumor tissue (inferred from file names), collected from a patient given nivolumab and ipilimumab in sequence. For the CDR3, the DNA is TGTGCCAGCCCACCTTGGATGGACAGGCGAATGCCCGGGTCACCCCTCCACTTT. Protein sequence: CASPPWMDRRMPGSPLHF.